This entry lists 30 T cell receptor beta chains sequenced from one sample in a study of blood T cell repertoires in COVID-19. The repertoire was sequenced with immunoSEQ multiplex PCR; TCRdb's copy has only in-frame clones and lacks some. The repertoire includes 150,000 or so clones, more than 85% of them detected once, and under 2.5% sits in the top ten. The specimen sequenced was peripheral blood. The receptors shown here come from a woman aged 70 to 79 with acute or convalescent COVID-19.

V usage is TRBV10-3 and J usage is TRBJ1-2; D gene ambiguous. The CDR3 is 10 amino acids. The germline CDR1 and CDR2 sequences are ENHRY and SYGVKD. V shed 9 bases and J shed 4 bases, with 6 bases lying between them. As DNA, the CDR3 is TGTGCCATAGGACTCTATGGCTACACCTTC. Its translation: CAIGLYGYTF.

V is TRBV7-9 and J is TRBJ2-7; 7 bases are a match to TRBD1. Germline V gene sequence: CDR1 SEHNR, CDR2 FQNEAQ (reference sequence). The CDR3 has 19 amino acids. V lost 5 bases and J lost 1; bases outside the gene matches: 20. The CDR3 is CASSQNVGIPGQTSYEQYF. CDR3 in DNA: TGTGCCAGCAGCCAAAACGTGGGGATACCGGGACAGACATCCTACGAGCAGTACTTC. The whole variable domain, filled in from reference TRBV7-9 and TRBJ2-7, reads DTGVSQNPRHKITKRGQNVTFRCDPISEHNRLYWYRQTLGQGPEFLTYFQNEAQLEKSRLLSDRFSAERPKGSFSTLEIQRTEQGDSAMYLCASSQNVGIPGQTSYEQYFGPGTRLTVT.

This clone was detected once. The DNA for the CDR3 is TGTGCCAGCTGTTGTGACGGGAGCTCTAATGAAAAACTGTTTTTT. This gives the protein CASCCDGSSNEKLFF. V usage is TRBV6-5 and J usage is TRBJ1-4; D not resolved. Germline loops: CDR1 MNHEY, CDR2 SVGAGI. This CDR3 has 15 amino acids. V lost 8 bases and J lost 3, with 16 bases in between.

The chain joins TRBV7-2 to TRBJ1-6; D uncertain. Germline V gene data show CDR1 as SGHTA and CDR2 as FQGNSA. CDR3 length: 15 residues. With 1 base removed from V and 6 bases from J, the gap between germline ends came to 10 bases. For the CDR3, the DNA is TGTGCCAGCAGCTTAGAACAGATAACTAATTCACCCCTCCACTTT. Translation: CASSLEQITNSPLHF.

The chain couples TRBV30 to TRBJ1-2, with TRBD1 matching 8 bases. Germline CDR1 GTSNPN, CDR2 SVGIG (reference sequence). The CDR3 consists of 12 residues. The ends lost 3 bases at V and 7 bases at J; junction bases unmatched: 4. CDR3 amino acids: CAWRAGTGGYTF. The CDR3 DNA reads as TGTGCCTGGAGAGCAGGGACAGGTGGCTACACCTTC. The whole variable domain, remainder taken from reference TRBV30 and TRBJ1-2, is SQTIHQWPATLVQPVGSPLSLECTVEGTSNPNLYWYRQAAGRGLQLLFYSVGIGQISSEVPQNLSASRPQDRQFILSSKKLLLSDSGFYLCAWRAGTGGYTFGSGTRLTVV.

This clone was observed a few times. The genes are TRBV29-1 and TRBJ2-3, with 7 bases fitting TRBD1. The CDR3 runs 12 residues. Germline loops: CDR1 SQVTM, CDR2 ANQGSEA. The CDR3 region is CSINRGPDTQYF. The CDR3 DNA sequence: TGCAGTATCAACAGGGGCCCAGATACGCAGTATTTT.

The chain carries TRBV6-2 or TRBV6-3 and TRBJ2-5; a possible D gene is TRBD2 (6 bases). The germline V and J ends were trimmed by 2 bases and 5 bases, with 18 bases remaining between them. Germline lookup yields CDR1 MNHEY and CDR2 SVGEGT. The CDR3 sequence is 16 residues long. Here the CDR3 DNA reads TGTGCCAGCAGTTACGGGGGACTGTCAGTTGGTGAGACCCAGTACTTC. Amino acids: CASSYGGLSVGETQYF.

The chain combines TRBV7-2 with TRBJ2-3; 9 bases line up with TRBD2. The CDR3 extends over 16 amino acids. V was clipped by 5 bases and J by 7 bases; unmatched bases: 13. The germline gives CDR1 SGHTA, CDR2 FQGNSA. The CDR3 DNA follows: TGTGCCAGCAGCCTAGGTAGTAGCGGGGGAGGGAATACGCAGTATTTT. Encoded protein: CASSLGSSGGGNTQYF.

The V call is TRBV27, the J call TRBJ1-2; D might be TRBD1 (5 bases). Trimming took off 2 bases at V and 4 bases at J, with 20 bases between the two ends. The CDR3 has 17 amino acids. Germline CDR1 and CDR2: MNHEY and SMNVEV (reference sequence). The chain's CDR3 is CASSLGQGGTPFYGYTF. The CDR3, as DNA: TGTGCCAGCAGTTTAGGGCAGGGTGGTACCCCTTTCTATGGCTACACCTTC.

V usage is TRBV11-2 and J usage is TRBJ1-6; maybe TRBD1 (6 bases). Germline V gene data show CDR1 as SGHAT and CDR2 as FQNNGV. The V end lost 4 bases, the J end lost 5 bases, and 12 bases lay between the germline ends. This CDR3 is 15 amino acids long. The CDR3 loop reads CASSSRTANNSPLHF. In nucleotides, the CDR3 is TGTGCCAGCAGCTCAAGGACAGCTAATAATTCACCCCTCCACTTT.

This chain links TRBV11-2 with TRBJ2-2, with 7 bases that match TRBD1. Germline CDR1 reads SGHAT; CDR2 reads FQNNGV. The CDR3 loop spans 16 amino acids. Trimming removed 6 bases from V and 6 bases from J; junction bases left unmatched: 13. The CDR3 loop reads CASRSQGSSSAGELFF. The CDR3 DNA sequence: TGTGCCAGCAGATCACAGGGGAGTAGCTCGGCCGGGGAGCTGTTTTTT.

With respect to this clone: Other DNA sequences in this sample translate to the same CDR3. The V call is TRBV5-6, the J call TRBJ1-5; tentative D call: TRBD1 (5 bases). The germline gives CDR1 SGHDT, CDR2 YYEEEE. Trimming removed 1 base at V and 6 bases at J, with 11 bases between. The CDR3 runs 14 residues. DNA for the CDR3: TGTGCCAGCAGCTTGTGGGGGGGTAGTCAGCCCCAGCATTTT. This sequence encodes CASSLWGGSQPQHF.

This CDR3 reads CASSQELSGAFF. The CDR3 bases are TGTGCCAGCAGCCAAGAGCTCTCGGGAGCTTTCTTT. The V call is TRBV3-1 (or the pseudogene TRBV3-2), the J call TRBJ1-1; D gene ambiguous. The germline V gene has CDR1 LGHDT and CDR2 YNNKEL (reference sequence). The V end was cut by 0 bases, the J end by 10 bases, with 9 bases between. This CDR3 region has 12 residues.

The V gene is TRBV5-1, the J gene TRBJ2-1, with 11 bases that match TRBD1. The CDR3 consists of 15 residues. The germline gives CDR1 SGHRS, CDR2 YFSETQ. The V segment lost 4 bases and the J segment 10 bases; nucleotides outside the gene matches: 10. CDR3 sequence: CASSVTGTGGGEQFF. Here the CDR3 DNA reads TGCGCCAGCAGCGTAACCGGGACAGGGGGTGGAGAGCAGTTCTTC.

The chain is built from TRBV2 and TRBJ2-1; D gene ambiguous. The germline V and J ends were trimmed by 5 bases and 4 bases, with 6 bases remaining between them. Germline V gene lookup returns CDR1 SNHLY and CDR2 FYNNEI. The length of the CDR3 is 12 residues. CDR3 loop: CASSQDYNEQFF. The CDR3 bases are TGTGCCAGCAGTCAGGATTACAATGAGCAGTTCTTC. Based on the CDR3 plus reference TRBV2 and TRBJ2-1, the full variable domain is EPEVTQTPSHQVTQMGQEVILRCVPISNHLYFYWYRQILGQKVEFLVSFYNNEISEKSEIFDDQFSVERPDGSNFTLKIRSTKLEDSAMYFCASSQDYNEQFFGPGTRLTVL.

Only a few counts were recorded for this clone. The chain joins TRBV28 to TRBJ1-6; D is unclear. V dropped 2 bases and J dropped 2 bases, with 7 bases sitting between them. Germline CDR1 MDHEN, CDR2 SYDVKM. The CDR3 contains 15 residues. CDR3 DNA sequence: TGTGCCAGCAGTTTAGTTTCTCCCTATAATTCACCCCTCCACTTT. This translates into CASSLVSPYNSPLHF.

This sequence joins TRBV11-3 and TRBJ1-1; D may be TRBD1 (6 bases). Germline V gene data show CDR1 as SGHNT and CDR2 as YENEEA. The CDR3 has 12 amino acids. V dropped 5 bases and J dropped 8 bases, with 12 bases sitting between them. The CDR3 DNA is TGTGCCAGCAGCGGCCCGGACAGAGAAGCTTTCTTT. It yields the protein CASSGPDREAFF.

This clone has a handful of counts. The chain links TRBV27 to TRBJ1-4, with TRBD1 matching 8 bases. The V gene's germline CDR1 is MNHEY and CDR2 SMNVEV (reference sequence). The CDR3 covers 17 residues. The junction had 9 bases not matched to a gene; V was cut back by 6 bases and J by 0 bases. Here the CDR3 DNA reads TGTGCCAGCAGCGACGACAGGGGTTCTGCAACTAATGAAAAACTGTTTTTT. This codes for CASSDDRGSATNEKLFF.

The chain carries TRBV27 and TRBJ1-6; TRBD1 agrees at 7 bases. Germline V CDR1 and CDR2: MNHEY, SMNVEV (reference sequence). The CDR3 sequence is 14 residues long. J gave up 5 bases and V 6 bases, and 4 bases lay outside the gene matches. The CDR3 nucleotides read TGTGCCAGCAGACGGGGGACAGATAATTCACCCCTCCACTTT. It translates to CASRRGTDNSPLHF.

The sample holds a few counts of this clone. This chain joins TRBV7-2 and TRBJ1-3; no reliable D call. The V end lost 4 bases, the J end lost 0 bases, and 10 bases lay between the germline ends. CDR1 and CDR2 (germline): SGHTA, FQGNSA. The CDR3 consists of 15 residues. The CDR3 is CASSYNAVSGNTIYF. Written as DNA, the CDR3 is TGTGCCAGCAGCTACAATGCGGTCTCTGGAAACACCATATATTTT. The full variable domain, completed using reference TRBV7-2 and TRBJ1-3, is GAGVSQSPSNKVTEKGKDVELRCDPISGHTALYWYRQSLGQGLEFLIYFQGNSAPDKSGLPSDRFSAERTGGSVSTLTIQRTQQEDSAVYLCASSYNAVSGNTIYFGEGSWLTVV.

The CDR3 region is CASSSDRGHTIYF. As DNA, the CDR3 is TGTGCCAGCAGCTCCGACAGGGGGCACACCATATATTTT. The rearrangement joins TRBV5-6 to TRBJ1-3, with TRBD1 identical over 10 bases. Unmatched junction bases numbered 2, after V lost 3 bases and J lost 8 bases. Germline loops: CDR1 SGHDT, CDR2 YYEEEE. This CDR3 spans 13 amino acids.

This clone was observed a single time. V and J are TRBV6-5 and TRBJ1-1; possible D gene TRBD1, 6 bases. Germline V gene sequence: CDR1 MNHEY, CDR2 SVGAGI. The CDR3 is 15 amino acids. The V end was cut by 0 bases, the J end by 4 bases, with 12 bases between. The CDR3 spells CASSYSAGAGTEAFF. CDR3 DNA: TGTGCCAGCAGTTACTCGGCAGGGGCAGGCACTGAAGCTTTCTTT.

This clone was observed a single time. V and J are TRBV10-3 and TRBJ2-1, with 15 bases lining up with TRBD2. V was pared by 2 bases and J by 9 bases, with 8 bases of the junction left unmatched. The CDR3 is 17 amino acids. CDR1 ENHRY and CDR2 SYGVKD come from the germline V gene. For the CDR3, the DNA is TGTGCCATCAGTGAGCCGGGACTAGCGGGGGGCCGGGGTGAGCAGTTCTTC. Protein sequence: CAISEPGLAGGRGEQFF.

The chain carries TRBV29-1 and TRBJ2-7, with 7 positions matching TRBD2. The CDR3 loop spans 14 amino acids. V dropped 6 bases and J dropped 0; count of bases not matched to a gene: 8. Germline V gives CDR1 SQVTM, CDR2 ANQGSEA. The CDR3 DNA reads TGCAGCGTCGCTGCTAGCGGCGACTCCTACGAGCAGTACTTC. It translates to CSVAASGDSYEQYF.

A word on this clone: In the same sample, other DNA sequences code for this CDR3. The rearrangement links TRBV5-1 to TRBJ2-3; D call uncertain. There are 12 residues in the CDR3. The germline V gene encodes CDR1 SGHRS and CDR2 YFSETQ. V gave up 4 bases and J gave up 3 bases, with 6 bases separating them. CDR3: CASSLSTDTQYF. The CDR3, as DNA: TGCGCCAGCAGCCTTTCGACAGATACGCAGTATTTT.

The J gene is TRBJ2-1, the V gene TRBV7-9; D is uncertain. The CDR3 covers 13 residues. From germline, CDR1 is SEHNR and CDR2 FQNEAQ (reference sequence). V lost 5 bases to trimming and J lost 8 bases, with 13 bases between them. CDR3: CASSESGLHEQFF. The CDR3 nucleotides read TGTGCCAGCAGCGAATCAGGTCTCCATGAGCAGTTCTTC.

The chain joins TRBV7-9 to TRBJ1-2; TRBD1 matches 9 bases. The V gene's germline CDR1 is SEHNR and CDR2 FQNEAQ (reference sequence). This CDR3 has 15 residues. V dropped 1 base and J dropped 5; count of bases not matched to a gene: 5. The CDR3 loop reads CASSLDETGGYGYTF. CDR3 DNA: TGTGCCAGCAGCTTAGACGAGACAGGGGGTTATGGCTACACCTTC.

This clone has a handful of counts. In DNA form, the CDR3 reads TGTGCCAGCTCACCGAGGACAGGGGCCTACGAGCAGTACTTC. It yields the protein CASSPRTGAYEQYF. V usage is TRBV18 and J usage is TRBJ2-7, with TRBD1 identical over 9 bases. The CDR3 is 14 amino acids. Germline lookup yields CDR1 KGHSH and CDR2 LQKENI. The junction had 2 bases not matched to a gene; V was cut back by 3 bases and J by 2 bases. Supplemented by reference TRBV18 and TRBJ2-7, the full variable domain reads NAGVMQNPRHLVRRRGQEARLRCSPMKGHSHVYWYRQLPEEGLKFMVYLQKENIIDESGMPKERFSAEFPKEGPSILRIQQVVRGDSAAYFCASSPRTGAYEQYFGPGTRLTVT.

This clone appeared a few times. The rearrangement links TRBV19 to TRBJ2-5; 10 bases align to TRBD2. The CDR3 has 15 amino acids. CDR1 and CDR2 (germline): LNHDA, SQIVND (reference sequence). With V trimmed by 5 bases and J by 5 bases, 8 bases remained unmatched. CDR3 sequence reads: CASSPGLASRETQYF. The CDR3 region has the DNA TGTGCCAGTAGTCCGGGACTAGCGAGCCGGGAGACCCAGTACTTC.

The chain uses TRBV7-9 and TRBJ1-2; TRBD1 is a possible D gene (5 bases). Between the trimmed V and J ends, which lost 0 bases and 5 bases, there was a span of 10 bases. The length of the CDR3 is 14 residues. Germline CDR1 and CDR2: SEHNR and FQNEAQ (reference sequence). The CDR3 loop is CASSLALGGYGYTF. In nucleotides, the CDR3 is TGTGCCAGCAGCTTAGCCTTGGGGGGTTATGGCTACACCTTC.